The present T cell receptor (beta chain) was sequenced within a study of vaccination and CD4 T cells after COVID-19. Overall study context: Convalescent participants consisted of six males and four females, two being Hispanic. Study-wide findings and caveats: A nonsignificant median increase from about 20 to 38 SARS-CoV-2-reactive clonotypes was observed.

Worth noting for this clonotype: Its antigen is not known.

CDR1 is MNHEY and CDR2 is SVGAGI in the germline V gene. This CDR3 is built from 15 residues. With V trimmed by 4 bases and J by 7 bases, 7 bases remained unmatched. The sample's treatment: approximately nine-day PBMC culture with coronavirus spike peptide pools or control peptides (ViraFEST assay). Cultured CD4+ T-cell DNA underwent Oncomine TCR Beta short-read sequencing. TCRdb re-analysed the PCR reads in MiXCR, keeping a single row per CDR3 protein. The table shows under 20,000 distinct CDR3 sequences, with approximately 49% occurring only once. The TCR originated in a human donor who had recovered from COVID-19. Sequences were obtained from CD4+ T cells from blood, cultured in vitro. The chain uses TRBV6-5 and TRBJ1-4; 9 bases line up with TRBD1. CDR3 residues: CASSFQDRGGEKLFF. CDR3 nucleotides: TGTGCCAGCAGTTTCCAGGACAGGGGTGGTGAAAAACTGTTTTTT.